This T cell receptor beta chain was sequenced during a study of cytomegalovirus exposure and HLA in healthy donors. CDR3 size: 16 residues. The germline CDR1 and CDR2 sequences are SGHNT and YYREEE (reference sequence). After removal of 4 bases from V and 0 bases from J, the junction contained 5 bases not matched to a gene. Primers: 60 Vbeta forward and 13 Jbeta reverse. Measured with immunoSEQ multiplex PCR; TCRdb has only the in-frame clones, and not every one. The sample has 100,000 or so clones, more than 80% seen once. The sequenced sample was PBMCs. This TCR was sampled from a young man in good health and CMV-seronegative. The gene calls are TRBV5-4 and TRBJ2-3; 10 nucleotides align to TRBD2. The DNA of the CDR3 is TGTGCCAGCAGCATGCCGACTAGCGGGAGCACAGATACGCAGTATTTT. It specifies CASSMPTSGSTDTQYF.